Listed below are T cell receptor beta chains from one sample, sequenced in a study of blood T cell repertoires in COVID-19. TCRdb's copy holds only in-frame clones and misses some; the assay was immunoSEQ multiplex PCR. The sample records 150,000 to 200,000 clones, roughly 78% being singletons. Sequencing used peripheral blood. All receptors derive from an elderly woman with active or convalescent COVID-19. Each CDR3 is given with its conserved first and last residue. The D gene is left open where the match is weak. Clone size is not always given. Where it is, it says once, few, many or a class for expanded clones.

cdr3_nt: TGTGCCAGCAGTTATGACCAGGGGACCCAGTACTTC
cdr3_aa: CASSYDQGTQYF
clone_size: .
j_call: TRBJ2-5
d_call: .
v_call: TRBV2

cdr3_nt: TGTGCCAGCAGCTTAGCGGCAGGGGGCGACGAGCAGTACTTC
cdr3_aa: CASSLAAGGDEQYF
clone_size: once
j_call: TRBJ2-7
d_call: TRBD1
v_call: TRBV7-2

cdr3_nt: TGTGCCAGCAGTTCTTACAGTGCCAATGAGCAGTTCTTC
cdr3_aa: CASSSYSANEQFF
clone_size: .
j_call: TRBJ2-1
d_call: .
v_call: TRBV12-3/TRBV12-4

cdr3_nt: TGCGCCAGCAGCCAAGTCCGGGGTGGCAGCTCAGGTGAAAAACTGTTTTTT
cdr3_aa: CASSQVRGGSSGEKLFF
clone_size: few
j_call: TRBJ1-4
d_call: .
v_call: TRBV4-3

cdr3_nt: TGTGCCAGCAGCCAACAGGGGAGGAACTATGGCTACACCTTC
cdr3_aa: CASSQQGRNYGYTF
clone_size: .
j_call: TRBJ1-2
d_call: TRBD1
v_call: TRBV5-4

cdr3_nt: TGTGCCAGCAACCGGGTTGTTAGGGCCAACGTCCTGACTTTC
cdr3_aa: CASNRVVRANVLTF
clone_size: .
j_call: TRBJ2-6
d_call: .
v_call: TRBV2

cdr3_nt: TGCGCCAGCAGCCCCGAACTCATGGTTAACTATGGCTACACCTTC
cdr3_aa: CASSPELMVNYGYTF
clone_size: few
j_call: TRBJ1-2
d_call: .
v_call: TRBV4-1

cdr3_nt: TGTGCCAGCAGTTACTCGGCGGCCACAGATACGCAGTATTTT
cdr3_aa: CASSYSAATDTQYF
clone_size: .
j_call: TRBJ2-3
d_call: .
v_call: TRBV6-2/TRBV6-3

cdr3_nt: TGTGCCAGCAGCGCCTCTGAAGGACAGGGACCTTACGAGCAGTACTTC
cdr3_aa: CASSASEGQGPYEQYF
clone_size: .
j_call: TRBJ2-7
d_call: TRBD1
v_call: TRBV9

cdr3_nt: TGTGCCAGCAGTCCCGGGTCCGTTAATGAAGAGCAGTACTTC
cdr3_aa: CASSPGSVNEEQYF
clone_size: .
j_call: TRBJ2-7
d_call: .
v_call: TRBV28

cdr3_nt: TGCGCCAGCAGCCAAGATCGAAATTACGGGCCGGGGTATGGCTACACCTTC
cdr3_aa: CASSQDRNYGPGYGYTF
clone_size: .
j_call: TRBJ1-2
d_call: .
v_call: TRBV4-3

cdr3_nt: TGCGCCAGCAGCCTTACAGAAACAGATACGCAGTATTTT
cdr3_aa: CASSLTETDTQYF
clone_size: .
j_call: TRBJ2-3
d_call: .
v_call: TRBV4-1

cdr3_nt: TGTGCCTGGGGGCAGGGGAAAGCAAACACCATATATTTT
cdr3_aa: CAWGQGKANTIYF
clone_size: few
j_call: TRBJ1-3
d_call: .
v_call: TRBV30

cdr3_nt: TGTGCCACTCGATTTACTGACAATGAGCAGTTCTTC
cdr3_aa: CATRFTDNEQFF
clone_size: .
j_call: TRBJ2-1
d_call: .
v_call: TRBV10-3

cdr3_nt: TGTGCCAGCAGTAAATGGGGGACAGGGGGCAGCGGCACTGAAGCTTTCTTT
cdr3_aa: CASSKWGTGGSGTEAFF
clone_size: .
j_call: TRBJ1-1
d_call: TRBD1
v_call: TRBV9

cdr3_nt: TGTGCCAGCAGGGGGTCTGGGGCAGCTTATGGCTACACCTTC
cdr3_aa: CASRGSGAAYGYTF
clone_size: .
j_call: TRBJ1-2
d_call: .
v_call: TRBV3-1/TRBV3-2

cdr3_nt: TGTGCCAGCTCACCATGGGGGGGATCAAGCAATCAGCCCCAGCATTTT
cdr3_aa: CASSPWGGSSNQPQHF
clone_size: few
j_call: TRBJ1-5
d_call: .
v_call: TRBV18

cdr3_nt: TGTGCCAGCAGCAAAGTCAGGGCTCCTAACTATGGCTACACCTTC
cdr3_aa: CASSKVRAPNYGYTF
clone_size: .
j_call: TRBJ1-2
d_call: .
v_call: TRBV21-1

cdr3_nt: TGCGCCAGCACCTTTGGCGGGCAGAACACTGAAGCTTTCTTT
cdr3_aa: CASTFGGQNTEAFF
clone_size: few
j_call: TRBJ1-1
d_call: .
v_call: TRBV5-1

cdr3_nt: TGTGCCATCCGGGATGGTGCTAATGAAAAACTGTTTTTT
cdr3_aa: CAIRDGANEKLFF
clone_size: .
j_call: TRBJ1-4
d_call: .
v_call: TRBV10-3

cdr3_nt: TGTGCCAGCAGCCTTGGACAGGATTTCTCCTACGAGCAGTACTTC
cdr3_aa: CASSLGQDFSYEQYF
clone_size: .
j_call: TRBJ2-7
d_call: TRBD1
v_call: TRBV9

cdr3_nt: TGTGCCAGCAGCTCTACCATTGGCACTGAAGCTTTCTTT
cdr3_aa: CASSSTIGTEAFF
clone_size: .
j_call: TRBJ1-1
d_call: .
v_call: TRBV7-9

cdr3_nt: TGCGCCAGCAGCCAAAATACAGGGGGCTACGAGCAGTACTTC
cdr3_aa: CASSQNTGGYEQYF
clone_size: .
j_call: TRBJ2-7
d_call: TRBD1
v_call: TRBV4-3

cdr3_nt: TGTGCCAGTAGTATATTAAAAGGCACGGGGGACACTGAAGCTTTCTTT
cdr3_aa: CASSILKGTGDTEAFF
clone_size: .
j_call: TRBJ1-1
d_call: .
v_call: TRBV19

cdr3_nt: TGTGCCAGCAGGAACAGGGTTGCCAAAAACATTCAGTACTTC
cdr3_aa: CASRNRVAKNIQYF
clone_size: .
j_call: TRBJ2-4
d_call: .
v_call: TRBV7-9

cdr3_nt: TGCAGTGCTAGTGGCGAGAAAGAGACCCAGTACTTC
cdr3_aa: CSASGEKETQYF
clone_size: .
j_call: TRBJ2-5
d_call: .
v_call: TRBV20-1

cdr3_nt: TGTGCCAGCAGTGGGAGGGACAGGGGCAGCGAGCAGTACTTC
cdr3_aa: CASSGRDRGSEQYF
clone_size: .
j_call: TRBJ2-7
d_call: TRBD1
v_call: TRBV6-2/TRBV6-3

cdr3_nt: TGTGCCAGCAGCTCGGGAAGAGGAGCTCCAAGGGCAGATACGCAGTATTTT
cdr3_aa: CASSSGRGAPRADTQYF
clone_size: once
j_call: TRBJ2-3
d_call: .
v_call: TRBV5-8

cdr3_nt: TGTGCCAGTAGGCCACAGGGGGGAAAGAACTATGGCTACACCTTC
cdr3_aa: CASRPQGGKNYGYTF
clone_size: .
j_call: TRBJ1-2
d_call: TRBD1
v_call: TRBV19

cdr3_nt: TGTGCCGTGGGGATTTCTAGCGGGCTTACCTACGAGCAGTACTTC
cdr3_aa: CAVGISSGLTYEQYF
clone_size: .
j_call: TRBJ2-7
d_call: TRBD2
v_call: TRBV15

cdr3_nt: TGTGCCAGCAGCCGAGACGGGAACACTGAAGCTTTCTTT
cdr3_aa: CASSRDGNTEAFF
clone_size: .
j_call: TRBJ1-1
d_call: .
v_call: TRBV3-1/TRBV3-2

cdr3_nt: TGTGCCAGCAGCCCAGGGGATGGCCAGCCCCAGCATTTT
cdr3_aa: CASSPGDGQPQHF
clone_size: many
j_call: TRBJ1-5
d_call: .
v_call: TRBV7-9

cdr3_nt: TGTGCCAGCTCACCTGCACAGGGGGCTGAAGCTTTCTTT
cdr3_aa: CASSPAQGAEAFF
clone_size: .
j_call: TRBJ1-1
d_call: TRBD1
v_call: TRBV18

cdr3_nt: TGTGCCAGCACCAGGGACAGGGGTCTGTACGACACCGGGGAGCTGTTTTTT
cdr3_aa: CASTRDRGLYDTGELFF
clone_size: many
j_call: TRBJ2-2
d_call: TRBD1
v_call: TRBV7-9

cdr3_nt: TGCGCCAGCAGCTTGGCGAGACAGAACTACAATGAGCAGTTCTTC
cdr3_aa: CASSLARQNYNEQFF
clone_size: .
j_call: TRBJ2-1
d_call: .
v_call: TRBV5-1

cdr3_nt: TGCGCCAGCAGCTTCGGGACTGGAGAGCAGTACTTC
cdr3_aa: CASSFGTGEQYF
clone_size: .
j_call: TRBJ2-7
d_call: .
v_call: TRBV5-1

cdr3_nt: TGCGCCAGCAGCCAGGACAGGGTGTGGTCACCCCTCCACTTT
cdr3_aa: CASSQDRVWSPLHF
clone_size: .
j_call: TRBJ1-6
d_call: TRBD1
v_call: TRBV4-3

cdr3_nt: TGTGCCAGCAGTGACGAAGGACAGGGGGGTGAAAAACTGTTTTTT
cdr3_aa: CASSDEGQGGEKLFF
clone_size: .
j_call: TRBJ1-4
d_call: TRBD1
v_call: TRBV2

cdr3_nt: TGTGCCAAAACGGGGGGGCAAGAGACCCAGTACTTC
cdr3_aa: CAKTGGQETQYF
clone_size: .
j_call: TRBJ2-5
d_call: TRBD2
v_call: TRBV27

cdr3_nt: TGTGCCAGCAGCGTAGTCCCCAGGAACTATGGCTACACCTTC
cdr3_aa: CASSVVPRNYGYTF
clone_size: once
j_call: TRBJ1-2
d_call: .
v_call: TRBV9

cdr3_nt: TGTGCCAGCAGTTCATCCCCCAGGGCAGTGCAGTACTTC
cdr3_aa: CASSSSPRAVQYF
clone_size: .
j_call: TRBJ2-7
d_call: .
v_call: TRBV6-5

cdr3_nt: TGTGCCAGCAGTACGGGACAGGGGTTAAGCTATGGCTACACCTTC
cdr3_aa: CASSTGQGLSYGYTF
clone_size: .
j_call: TRBJ1-2
d_call: TRBD1
v_call: TRBV28

cdr3_nt: TGTGCCAGCAGTGAAAATGGGGCATTATACGAGCAGTACTTC
cdr3_aa: CASSENGALYEQYF
clone_size: .
j_call: TRBJ2-7
d_call: .
v_call: TRBV6-1

cdr3_nt: TGTGCCAGCACCCGGACAGGGGCCACTGAAGCTTTCTTT
cdr3_aa: CASTRTGATEAFF
clone_size: .
j_call: TRBJ1-1
d_call: TRBD1
v_call: TRBV6-5

cdr3_nt: TGCGCCAGCAGCTCCGGGACTAGTGGCAATGAGCAGTTCTTC
cdr3_aa: CASSSGTSGNEQFF
clone_size: .
j_call: TRBJ2-1
d_call: TRBD2
v_call: TRBV5-1

cdr3_nt: TGTGCCAGCTCACCTGGGAGGCAGCAAGAGACCCAGTACTTC
cdr3_aa: CASSPGRQQETQYF
clone_size: .
j_call: TRBJ2-5
d_call: .
v_call: TRBV18

cdr3_nt: TGCGCCAGCAGCTTGGACAGGGGGCCCAGCGGGGGGAGCTACAATGAGCAGTTCTTC
cdr3_aa: CASSLDRGPSGGSYNEQFF
clone_size: .
j_call: TRBJ2-1
d_call: .
v_call: TRBV5-1

cdr3_nt: TGTGCCAGCAGAGACCTCTCCGGACTAGCGGGGAGGTACAATGAGCAGTTCTTC
cdr3_aa: CASRDLSGLAGRYNEQFF
clone_size: .
j_call: TRBJ2-1
d_call: TRBD2
v_call: TRBV28